This entry lists 18 T cell receptor beta chains sequenced from one sample in a study of blood T cell repertoires in COVID-19. Clones were read by immunoSEQ multiplex PCR, and TCRdb kept only the in-frame ones, dropping some. The table records 250,000 to 300,000 clones, around 90% of them present only once. Material for sequencing was peripheral blood. These receptors came from a woman in her seventies with COVID-19, enrolled during active disease.

The CDR3 is CASSLAIGQGGETQYF. CDR3 DNA: TGCGCCAGCAGCTTGGCCATCGGACAGGGAGGAGAGACCCAGTACTTC. The chain combines TRBV5-1 with TRBJ2-5; 8 bases are a match to TRBD1. J was trimmed by 4 bases and V by 0 bases; bases with no gene match: 8. The CDR3 has 16 residues. CDR1 is SGHRS and CDR2 is YFSETQ in the germline V gene.

V gene TRBV7-2 combines with J gene TRBJ1-2; 7 bases fit TRBD1. Germline loops: CDR1 SGHTA, CDR2 FQGNSA. The ends lost 3 bases at V and 3 bases at J; junction bases unmatched: 1. The CDR3 loop spans 13 amino acids. Written as DNA, the CDR3 is TGTGCCAGCAGCTTGGGACAGCACTATGGCTACACCTTC. Translating it yields CASSLGQHYGYTF.

The chain employs TRBV30 and TRBJ1-4; possible D gene TRBD1, 6 bases. The V end lost 2 bases, the J end lost 7 bases, and 11 bases lay between the germline ends. CDR1 and CDR2 (germline): GTSNPN, SVGIG (reference sequence). CDR3 length: 13 residues. The CDR3 DNA reads TGTGCCTGGAGTTTGGGGGCTGGTGAAAAACTGTTTTTT. As protein: CAWSLGAGEKLFF.

This clone was counted a single time. The chain employs TRBV4-1 and TRBJ1-5; 8 bases map to TRBD1. V shed 3 bases, J shed 7 bases, and the junction held 8 bases outside the gene matches. The CDR3 has 15 amino acids. Germline V lookup: CDR1 MGHRA, CDR2 YSYEKL. The CDR3 DNA sequence: TGCGCCAGCAGCCACGGACAGGGCCTAGGCCAGCCCCAGCATTTT. The encoded protein is CASSHGQGLGQPQHF.

V is TRBV11-2 and J is TRBJ2-7; 9 bases are a match to TRBD1. V shed 4 bases and J 6 bases; nucleotides not matched to a gene: 7. Germline CDR1 and CDR2: SGHAT and FQNNGV. The CDR3 sequence is 14 residues long. The CDR3 coding sequence is TGTGCCAGCAGCTGGCCGGGACAGGGTCCCGAGCAGTACTTC. Its protein product is CASSWPGQGPEQYF.

With regard to this clone: Being one base from a much bigger clone, this may be a read error. The sample has other DNA sequences that encode this CDR3 too. The rearrangement uses TRBV4-1 and TRBJ2-7; D perhaps matches TRBD2 (6 bases). The CDR3 is made up of 15 amino acids. Germline assignment: CDR1 MGHRA and CDR2 YSYEKL. CDR3 sequence: CASSQAAAGSYEQYF. The CDR3 DNA is TGCGCCAGCAGCCAAGCGGCAGCGGGCTCCTACGAGCAATACTTC.

V gene TRBV15 combines with J gene TRBJ2-1; perhaps TRBD2 as D (5 bases). From germline, CDR1 is LNHNV and CDR2 YYDKDF (reference sequence). The CDR3 is 18 residues long. With 3 bases removed from V and 0 bases from J, the gap between germline ends came to 18 bases. DNA for the CDR3: TGTGCCACCAGCAGCTCCCAGGCCGGGATGAGCTCCTACAATGAGCAGTTCTTC. Protein sequence: CATSSSQAGMSSYNEQFF.

This clone was observed a handful of times. The genes are TRBV18 and TRBJ1-5; TRBD1 matches 9 bases. V shed 6 bases, J shed 7 bases, and the junction held 10 bases outside the gene matches. Germline-derived CDR1 and CDR2 are KGHSH and LQKENI. The CDR3 extends over 15 amino acids. The CDR3 nucleotides read TGTGCCAGCTCCTCTGACAGGGGGACAGGGCAGCCCCAGCATTTT. This sequence encodes CASSSDRGTGQPQHF.

V usage is TRBV3-1 (or the pseudogene TRBV3-2) and J usage is TRBJ1-2; D call uncertain. V lost 1 base to trimming and J lost 0 bases, with 9 bases between them. The germline gives CDR1 LGHDT, CDR2 YNNKEL (reference sequence). This CDR3 spans 15 amino acids. CDR3 DNA: TGTGCCAGCAGCCAAGCGCGGGCCGCTAACTATGGCTACACCTTC. Protein sequence: CASSQARAANYGYTF.

This clone was picked up one time. This chain joins TRBV5-1 and TRBJ2-3; 11 bases agree with TRBD2. This CDR3 is 15 amino acids long. Germline CDR1 reads SGHRS; CDR2 reads YFSETQ. With 4 bases clipped from V and 3 bases from J, the junction kept 4 bases outside the gene matches. The CDR3 here is CASSPTSGVTDTQYF. CDR3 nucleotide sequence: TGCGCCAGCAGCCCGACTAGCGGGGTTACAGATACGCAGTATTTT.

This clone was detected only once. The genes are TRBV7-9 and TRBJ1-4; D remains ambiguous. V was shortened by 5 bases and J by 8 bases, with 15 bases between the two germline ends. CDR1 is SEHNR, CDR2 FQNEAQ, per germline (reference sequence). The CDR3 loop spans 14 amino acids. This chain's CDR3 is CASSIQSNGEKLFF. Written as DNA, the CDR3 is TGTGCCAGCAGCATTCAGTCGAATGGCGAAAAACTGTTTTTT.

The chain recombines TRBV27 with TRBJ1-2; TRBD1 might be the D (6 bases). CDR1 MNHEY and CDR2 SMNVEV come from the germline V gene (reference sequence). Trimming took off 4 bases at V and 6 bases at J, with 12 bases between the two ends. This CDR3 region has 13 residues. The DNA of the CDR3 is TGTGCCAGCAGTTCAAGGGGGAAGGATGGCTACACCTTC. Protein sequence: CASSSRGKDGYTF.

Only one count was recorded for this clone. This rearrangement joins TRBV13 to TRBJ2-1, with 7 bases that match TRBD1. The CDR3 runs 13 residues. The germline V gene has CDR1 PRHDT and CDR2 FYEKMQ (reference sequence). The V and J ends lost 4 bases and 7 bases, in that order; junction bases with no gene match: 4. CDR3 DNA: TGTGCCAGCAGCTCGACAGGGATTAATGAGCAGTTCTTC. Protein: CASSSTGINEQFF.

DNA for the CDR3: TGTGCCAGCAAAGGACTAGCGGGAGGGGATGAGCAGTTCTTC. It yields the protein CASKGLAGGDEQFF. J is TRBJ2-1 and V is TRBV2, with 15 bases aligning to TRBD2. The CDR3 consists of 14 residues. Germline CDR1 and CDR2: SNHLY and FYNNEI. Trimming at V came to 7 bases and at J to 8 bases, leaving 3 bases not matched to a gene.

This rearrangement joins TRBV7-9 to TRBJ2-3; TRBD1 might be the D (5 bases). The CDR3 consists of 15 residues. The V and J ends lost 1 base and 6 bases respectively, with 14 bases between them. The V gene's germline CDR1 is SEHNR and CDR2 FQNEAQ (reference sequence). Here the CDR3 DNA reads TGTGCCAGCAGCTTAGACCCCCAGGGCCGGGATACGCAGTATTTT. It translates to CASSLDPQGRDTQYF.

V and J are TRBV18 and TRBJ2-1; 11 bases map to TRBD2. The CDR3 is 15 residues long. With V trimmed by 5 bases and J by 4 bases, 4 bases remained unmatched. The germline V gene has CDR1 KGHSH and CDR2 LQKENI. The CDR3 region is CASSSRLAGYNEQFF. The DNA for the CDR3 is TGTGCCAGCTCATCGCGACTAGCGGGGTACAATGAGCAGTTCTTC.

CDR3 region: CASSDRGLDGYTF. As DNA, the CDR3 is TGTGCCAGTAGTGACAGGGGGCTGGATGGCTACACCTTC. The chain combines TRBV19 with TRBJ1-2, with 10 bases fitting TRBD1. V trimming: 5 bases; J trimming: 6 bases; junction bases outside the gene matches: 3. CDR3 length: 13 residues. Germline-derived CDR1 and CDR2 are LNHDA and SQIVND (reference sequence).

The chain is built from TRBV18 and TRBJ2-7; TRBD1 agrees at 9 bases. Germline lookup yields CDR1 KGHSH and CDR2 LQKENI. Trimming removed 3 bases from V and 7 bases from J; junction bases left unmatched: 10. The CDR3 has 15 residues. The CDR3 DNA is TGTGCCAGCTCACCCCGGGACAGGGAAAGGGGGGAGCAGTACTTC. Its translation: CASSPRDRERGEQYF. The variable domain in full, completed from reference TRBV18 and TRBJ2-7, reads NAGVMQNPRHLVRRRGQEARLRCSPMKGHSHVYWYRQLPEEGLKFMVYLQKENIIDESGMPKERFSAEFPKEGPSILRIQQVVRGDSAAYFCASSPRDRERGEQYFGPGTRLTVT.